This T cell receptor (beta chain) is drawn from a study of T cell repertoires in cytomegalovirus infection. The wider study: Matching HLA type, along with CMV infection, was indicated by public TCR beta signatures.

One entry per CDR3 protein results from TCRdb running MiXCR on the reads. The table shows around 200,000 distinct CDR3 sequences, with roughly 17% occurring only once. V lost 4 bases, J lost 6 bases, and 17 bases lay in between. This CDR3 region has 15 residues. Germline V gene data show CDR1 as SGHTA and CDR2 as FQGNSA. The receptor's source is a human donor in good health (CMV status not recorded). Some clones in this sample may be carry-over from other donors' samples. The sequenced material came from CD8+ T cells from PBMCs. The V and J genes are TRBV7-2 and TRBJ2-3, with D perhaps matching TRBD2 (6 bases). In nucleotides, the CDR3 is TGTGCCAGCAGCTCCCCGTACGGAGGGAGGGATACGCAGTATTTT. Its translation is CASSSPYGGRDTQYF.